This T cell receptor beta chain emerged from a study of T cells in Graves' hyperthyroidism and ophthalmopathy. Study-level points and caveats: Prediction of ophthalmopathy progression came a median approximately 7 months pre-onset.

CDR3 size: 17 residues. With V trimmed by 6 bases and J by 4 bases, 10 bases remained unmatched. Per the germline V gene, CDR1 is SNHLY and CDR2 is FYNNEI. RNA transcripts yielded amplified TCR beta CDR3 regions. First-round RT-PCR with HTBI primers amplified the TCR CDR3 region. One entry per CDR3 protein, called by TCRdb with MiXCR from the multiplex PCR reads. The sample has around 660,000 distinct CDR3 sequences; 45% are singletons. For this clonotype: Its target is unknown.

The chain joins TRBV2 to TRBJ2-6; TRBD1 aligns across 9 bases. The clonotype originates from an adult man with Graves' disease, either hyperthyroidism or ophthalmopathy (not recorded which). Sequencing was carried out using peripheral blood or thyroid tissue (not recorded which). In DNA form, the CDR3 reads TGTGCCAGCAGCGACCCGGGACAGGGCACCGGGGCCAACGTCCTGACTTTC. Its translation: CASSDPGQGTGANVLTF.